The subject of this entry is one TCR beta chain. As yet, its antigen is unknown. One end of the junction is discordant with germline, which a read error may explain. This record belongs to a study of human T cells and chemical hapten exposure. Study-level information: Skin of the upper inner arm, approximately 2 cm by approximately 2 cm, received 2% DPC for sensitization.

Time point meaning: patch test 1, 2 weeks after DPC sensitization. Treatment defined: therapeutic diphenylcyclopropenone sensitization with weekly scalp DPC. Participating donors were patients with alopecia, aged 18 to 70 years, considered appropriate candidates for DPC. CDR1 and CDR2 (germline): SGHVS, FQNEAQ. The CDR3 spans 16 residues. Points from the study as a whole: No change in TCRs above 1 in 1000 frequency was produced by DPC sensitization.

TCRdb itself ran the RACE reads through MiXCR, one entry per CDR3 protein. The repertoire holds 71,000 or so distinct CDR3 sequences, with 7.5% to 10% as singletons. This clonotype originated in a woman aged 40 to 55 with alopecia areata. Some clones in this sample may be carry-over from other donors' samples. V gene TRBV7-8 combines with J gene TRBJ1-6, with 8 nucleotides matching TRBD1. Specimen: whole blood, collected in connection with sensitization to the hapten diphenylcyclopropenone (DPC). CDR3 coding DNA: TGTGCCAGCAGCCCACTAGGACAGGGTATTGGTTCACCCCTCCATTTT. Translating it yields CASSPLGQGIGSPLHF.